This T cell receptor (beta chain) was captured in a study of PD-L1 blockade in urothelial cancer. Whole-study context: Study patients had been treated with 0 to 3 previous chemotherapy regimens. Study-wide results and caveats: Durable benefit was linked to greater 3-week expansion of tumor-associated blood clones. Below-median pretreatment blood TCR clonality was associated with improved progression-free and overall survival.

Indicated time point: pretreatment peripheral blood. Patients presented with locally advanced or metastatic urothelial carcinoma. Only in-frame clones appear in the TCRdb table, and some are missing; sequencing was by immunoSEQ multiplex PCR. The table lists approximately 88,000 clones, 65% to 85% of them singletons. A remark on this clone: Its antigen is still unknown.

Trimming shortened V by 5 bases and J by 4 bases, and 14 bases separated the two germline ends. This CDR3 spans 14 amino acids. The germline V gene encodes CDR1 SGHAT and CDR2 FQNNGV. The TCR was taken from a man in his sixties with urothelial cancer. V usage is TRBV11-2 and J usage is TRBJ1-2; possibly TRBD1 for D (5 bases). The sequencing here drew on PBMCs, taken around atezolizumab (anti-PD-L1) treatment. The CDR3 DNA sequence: TGTGCCAGCAGCCCCGCCGACAGCGCCTATGGCTACACCTTC. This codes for CASSPADSAYGYTF. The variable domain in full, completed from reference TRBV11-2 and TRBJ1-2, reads EAGVAQSPRYKIIEKRQSVAFWCNPISGHATLYWYQQILGQGPKLLIQFQNNGVVDDSQLPKDRFSAERLKGVDSTLKIQPAKLEDSAVYLCASSPADSAYGYTFGSGTRLTVV.